Listed below are T cell receptor beta chains from one sample, sequenced in a study of blood T cell repertoires in COVID-19. Sequenced by immunoSEQ multiplex PCR; TCRdb stores in-frame clones only, minus some. Of over 150,000 clones in the sample, 85% to 95% were seen once. Sequencing used peripheral blood. The receptor source for this set is a man aged 25-45 years with COVID-19, enrolled during active disease. Both conserved end residues are part of each CDR3. D genes are given only for firm matches. Size values are once, few and many counts, or a class for expanded clones, and some rows have none.

j_call: TRBJ2-7; clone_size: -; d_call: -; v_call: TRBV5-1; cdr3_aa: CASSSTNFRGVSEQYF; cdr3_nt: TGCGCCAGCAGCTCAACCAACTTCAGGGGAGTGTCTGAGCAGTACTTC
j_call: TRBJ1-2; clone_size: -; d_call: TRBD1; v_call: TRBV29-1; cdr3_aa: CSVRTGNGYTF; cdr3_nt: TGCAGCGTCAGGACAGGGAATGGCTACACCTTC
j_call: TRBJ2-2; clone_size: -; d_call: -; v_call: TRBV21-1; cdr3_aa: CASSKGVIQGRTGELFF; cdr3_nt: TGTGCCAGCAGCAAAGGGGTAATACAGGGACGGACCGGGGAGCTGTTTTTT
j_call: TRBJ1-1; clone_size: -; d_call: -; v_call: TRBV7-9; cdr3_aa: CASSPTGNTEAFF; cdr3_nt: TGTGCCAGCAGCCCGACGGGAAACACTGAAGCTTTCTTT
j_call: TRBJ1-1; clone_size: -; d_call: -; v_call: TRBV7-6; cdr3_aa: CASSQSAGAYTEAFF; cdr3_nt: TGTGCCAGCAGCCAGTCGGCAGGGGCGTACACTGAAGCTTTCTTT
j_call: TRBJ1-6; clone_size: -; d_call: TRBD1; v_call: TRBV5-6; cdr3_aa: CASSHRTGGANSPLHF; cdr3_nt: TGTGCCAGCAGCCACCGGACAGGGGGCGCAAATTCACCCCTCCACTTT
j_call: TRBJ1-2; clone_size: -; d_call: TRBD1; v_call: TRBV6-5; cdr3_aa: CASSRTGFYGYTF; cdr3_nt: TGTGCCAGCAGTCGGACAGGGTTCTATGGCTACACCTTC
j_call: TRBJ1-6; clone_size: -; d_call: TRBD1; v_call: TRBV5-4; cdr3_aa: CASSLEGTGGSPLHF; cdr3_nt: TGTGCCAGCAGCTTGGAAGGGACAGGGGGTTCACCCCTCCACTTT
j_call: TRBJ1-1; clone_size: -; d_call: TRBD1; v_call: TRBV7-9; cdr3_aa: CASSYGTGMNTEAFF; cdr3_nt: TGTGCCAGCAGCTACGGGACAGGGATGAACACTGAAGCTTTCTTT
j_call: TRBJ1-1; clone_size: -; d_call: -; v_call: TRBV9; cdr3_aa: CASSVEVSLHTEAFF; cdr3_nt: TGTGCCAGCAGCGTAGAAGTCAGTCTCCACACTGAAGCTTTCTTT
j_call: TRBJ2-1; clone_size: -; d_call: -; v_call: TRBV6-1; cdr3_aa: CASSEDRAYYNEQFF; cdr3_nt: TGTGCCAGCAGTGAAGACAGGGCGTACTACAATGAGCAGTTCTTC
j_call: TRBJ1-1; clone_size: -; d_call: -; v_call: TRBV30; cdr3_aa: CAWSVGTDNTEAFF; cdr3_nt: TGTGCCTGGAGTGTGGGTACAGATAACACTGAAGCTTTCTTT
j_call: TRBJ1-5; clone_size: -; d_call: -; v_call: TRBV19; cdr3_aa: CASIQPGFNQPQHF; cdr3_nt: TGTGCCAGTATCCAGCCAGGGTTCAATCAGCCCCAGCATTTT
j_call: TRBJ2-1; clone_size: -; d_call: TRBD2; v_call: TRBV6-6; cdr3_aa: CASSLGLAGGSPNEQFF; cdr3_nt: TGTGCCAGCAGTCTAGGACTAGCGGGGGGCTCTCCAAATGAGCAGTTCTTC
j_call: TRBJ2-3; clone_size: -; d_call: -; v_call: TRBV12-3/TRBV12-4; cdr3_aa: CASTSGGRYTQYF; cdr3_nt: TGTGCCAGCACGTCAGGGGGGCGTTATACGCAGTATTTT
j_call: TRBJ1-1; clone_size: -; d_call: TRBD1; v_call: TRBV15; cdr3_aa: CATRSWTGGNTEAFF; cdr3_nt: TGTGCCACCAGGAGTTGGACAGGGGGGAACACTGAAGCTTTCTTT
j_call: TRBJ1-5; clone_size: -; d_call: -; v_call: TRBV7-2; cdr3_aa: CASSLGSGWDQPQHF; cdr3_nt: TGTGCCAGCAGCTTAGGGTCAGGGTGGGATCAGCCCCAGCATTTT
j_call: TRBJ2-1; clone_size: -; d_call: TRBD2; v_call: TRBV30; cdr3_aa: CACTNPGLAGGNEQFF; cdr3_nt: TGTGCCTGTACTAACCCGGGACTAGCGGGGGGGAATGAGCAGTTCTTC
j_call: TRBJ1-2; clone_size: -; d_call: -; v_call: TRBV6-5; cdr3_aa: CASMTWTATDGYTF; cdr3_nt: TGTGCCAGCATGACCTGGACAGCAACCGATGGCTACACCTTC
j_call: TRBJ1-5; clone_size: once; d_call: -; v_call: TRBV2; cdr3_aa: CASSPDSTPMGNQPQHF; cdr3_nt: TGTGCCAGCAGTCCGGACTCGACACCTATGGGCAATCAGCCCCAGCATTTT
j_call: TRBJ1-3; clone_size: -; d_call: TRBD1; v_call: TRBV7-7; cdr3_aa: CASSPGTGRTMSSGNTIYF; cdr3_nt: TGTGCCAGCAGCCCCGGGACAGGGAGAACGATGAGCTCTGGAAACACCATATATTTT
j_call: TRBJ2-3; clone_size: -; d_call: -; v_call: TRBV13; cdr3_aa: CASSLASTPDTQYF; cdr3_nt: TGTGCCAGCAGCTTAGCCAGTACCCCAGATACGCAGTATTTT
j_call: TRBJ1-2; clone_size: -; d_call: -; v_call: TRBV5-1; cdr3_aa: CASSLDGTPNYGYTF; cdr3_nt: TGCGCCAGCAGCTTGGACGGGACTCCTAACTATGGCTACACCTTC
j_call: TRBJ1-1; clone_size: -; d_call: TRBD1; v_call: TRBV11-1; cdr3_aa: CASSLDNRGNTEAFF; cdr3_nt: TGTGCCAGCAGCTTGGACAACAGGGGGAACACTGAAGCTTTCTTT
j_call: TRBJ2-2; clone_size: -; d_call: TRBD2; v_call: TRBV7-2; cdr3_aa: CASSLRRGVFGELFF; cdr3_nt: TGTGCCAGCAGCTTAAGGCGGGGGGTGTTCGGGGAGCTGTTTTTT
j_call: TRBJ2-1; clone_size: -; d_call: -; v_call: TRBV6-2/TRBV6-3; cdr3_aa: CASSSSPDRREQFF; cdr3_nt: TGTGCCAGCAGTTCATCACCTGACAGGCGCGAGCAGTTCTTC
j_call: TRBJ1-1; clone_size: -; d_call: TRBD1; v_call: TRBV7-2; cdr3_aa: CASSRRDRNTEAFF; cdr3_nt: TGTGCCAGCAGTCGGAGGGACAGGAACACTGAAGCTTTCTTT
j_call: TRBJ2-1; clone_size: -; d_call: -; v_call: TRBV7-6; cdr3_aa: CASSSPDRSYNEQFF; cdr3_nt: TGTGCCAGCAGCTCGCCCGATCGGTCCTACAATGAGCAGTTCTTC
j_call: TRBJ1-5; clone_size: -; d_call: -; v_call: TRBV6-4; cdr3_aa: CASSETSGQPQHF; cdr3_nt: TGTGCCAGCAGTGAAACCTCCGGGCAGCCCCAGCATTTT
j_call: TRBJ2-3; clone_size: -; d_call: -; v_call: TRBV10-1; cdr3_aa: CASSPGLRGRTDTQYF; cdr3_nt: TGCGCCAGCAGTCCGGGACTGCGAGGGCGCACAGATACGCAGTATTTT
j_call: TRBJ2-1; clone_size: -; d_call: TRBD1; v_call: TRBV12-3/TRBV12-4; cdr3_aa: CASSIQQGVMPFF; cdr3_nt: TGTGCCAGCAGCATCCAACAGGGGGTTATGCCGTTCTTC
j_call: TRBJ2-1; clone_size: -; d_call: -; v_call: TRBV7-9; cdr3_aa: CASSLGPSDEQFF; cdr3_nt: TGTGCCAGCAGCTTAGGGCCCAGCGATGAGCAGTTCTTC
j_call: TRBJ2-7; clone_size: few; d_call: -; v_call: TRBV5-4; cdr3_aa: CASSLRGGGSYEQYF; cdr3_nt: TGTGCCAGCAGCTTAAGGGGCGGCGGATCCTACGAGCAGTACTTC
j_call: TRBJ1-1; clone_size: -; d_call: -; v_call: TRBV7-3; cdr3_aa: CASSLLQNTEAFF; cdr3_nt: TGTGCCAGCAGCTTATTACAGAACACTGAAGCTTTCTTT
j_call: TRBJ1-1; clone_size: -; d_call: TRBD1; v_call: TRBV9; cdr3_aa: CASSGSGTGITEAFF; cdr3_nt: TGTGCCAGCAGCGGTTCCGGGACAGGTATCACTGAAGCTTTCTTT
j_call: TRBJ1-4; clone_size: -; d_call: -; v_call: TRBV2; cdr3_aa: CASSRGHLNEKLFF; cdr3_nt: TGTGCCAGCAGCCGGGGACACCTTAATGAAAAACTGTTTTTT
j_call: TRBJ2-1; clone_size: -; d_call: -; v_call: TRBV5-6; cdr3_aa: CASNERSGQSGNEQFF; cdr3_nt: TGTGCCAGCAACGAACGTTCCGGACAGTCGGGCAATGAGCAGTTCTTC
j_call: TRBJ1-2; clone_size: -; d_call: TRBD1; v_call: TRBV30; cdr3_aa: CAWGDRVGYGYTF; cdr3_nt: TGTGCTTGGGGCGACAGGGTAGGGTATGGCTACACCTTC
j_call: TRBJ1-3; clone_size: -; d_call: TRBD1; v_call: TRBV18; cdr3_aa: CASSPPRDRGLGTIYF; cdr3_nt: TGTGCCAGCTCACCACCGAGGGACAGGGGGCTGGGCACCATATATTTT
j_call: TRBJ1-1; clone_size: -; d_call: -; v_call: TRBV19; cdr3_aa: CASSMARNTEAFF; cdr3_nt: TGTGCCAGTAGTATGGCCAGGAACACTGAAGCTTTCTTT
j_call: TRBJ1-2; clone_size: -; d_call: -; v_call: TRBV6-1; cdr3_aa: CASSPKQGTLYGYTF; cdr3_nt: TGTGCCAGCAGTCCCAAACAGGGAACCCTCTATGGCTACACCTTC
j_call: TRBJ2-7; clone_size: -; d_call: TRBD1; v_call: TRBV7-2; cdr3_aa: CASSTGTGGPYEQYF; cdr3_nt: TGTGCCAGCAGCACAGGGACAGGGGGTCCCTACGAGCAGTACTTC
j_call: TRBJ1-6; clone_size: once; d_call: TRBD1; v_call: TRBV7-9; cdr3_aa: CASSSRTGGSYNSPLHF; cdr3_nt: TGTGCCAGCAGCAGCAGAACAGGGGGCTCCTATAATTCACCCCTCCACTTT
j_call: TRBJ2-7; clone_size: -; d_call: TRBD1; v_call: TRBV9; cdr3_aa: CASSPRDSGWEQYF; cdr3_nt: TGTGCCAGCAGCCCCCGGGACAGTGGTTGGGAGCAGTACTTC
j_call: TRBJ1-6; clone_size: -; d_call: TRBD1; v_call: TRBV10-1; cdr3_aa: CASRGQGNSPLHF; cdr3_nt: TGCGCCAGCAGAGGACAGGGGAATTCACCCCTCCACTTT
j_call: TRBJ2-3; clone_size: -; d_call: TRBD2; v_call: TRBV2; cdr3_aa: CASGSGGAPDTQYF; cdr3_nt: TGTGCCAGCGGTAGCGGGGGGGCACCAGATACGCAGTATTTT
j_call: TRBJ1-5; clone_size: -; d_call: -; v_call: TRBV30; cdr3_aa: CAWSASGQPQHF; cdr3_nt: TGTGCCTGGAGTGCTTCCGGGCAGCCCCAGCATTTT
j_call: TRBJ2-7; clone_size: -; d_call: TRBD1; v_call: TRBV4-1; cdr3_aa: CASSVYGTGLYEQYF; cdr3_nt: TGCGCCAGCAGCGTATACGGGACAGGGCTCTACGAGCAGTACTTC
j_call: TRBJ1-2; clone_size: -; d_call: TRBD1; v_call: TRBV29-1; cdr3_aa: CSGYLGQVNYGYTF; cdr3_nt: TGCAGCGGCTACCTCGGACAGGTTAACTATGGCTACACCTTC
j_call: TRBJ1-6; clone_size: once; d_call: -; v_call: TRBV3-1/TRBV3-2; cdr3_aa: CATTGEGSPLHF; cdr3_nt: TGTGCCACTACTGGCGAGGGCTCACCCCTCCACTTT
j_call: TRBJ2-4; clone_size: -; d_call: TRBD1; v_call: TRBV29-1; cdr3_aa: CSVEDPRTGGQNIQYF; cdr3_nt: TGCAGCGTTGAAGATCCGAGGACAGGGGGGCAAAACATTCAGTACTTC
j_call: TRBJ2-3; clone_size: -; d_call: -; v_call: TRBV21-1; cdr3_aa: CASSKARGRTTDTQYF; cdr3_nt: TGTGCCAGCAGCAAAGCGCGGGGGCGGACCACAGATACGCAGTATTTT
j_call: TRBJ1-1; clone_size: -; d_call: -; v_call: TRBV29-1; cdr3_aa: CSVRRGLGTEAFF; cdr3_nt: TGCAGCGTGAGGAGGGGTTTGGGCACTGAAGCTTTCTTT
j_call: TRBJ2-2; clone_size: -; d_call: -; v_call: TRBV28; cdr3_aa: CASSDRSANTGELFF; cdr3_nt: TGTGCCAGCAGTGACAGGAGCGCGAACACCGGGGAGCTGTTTTTT
j_call: TRBJ1-1; clone_size: -; d_call: TRBD1; v_call: TRBV5-6; cdr3_aa: CASSLDSGTAEAFF; cdr3_nt: TGTGCCAGCAGCTTGGATTCCGGGACAGCAGAAGCTTTCTTT